This T cell receptor (beta chain) originates from a study of identical twins. TCRdb processed the 5' RACE reads anew with MiXCR; each CDR3 protein has one entry. The sample has over 550,000 distinct CDR3 sequences, around 7.4% seen once; the top ten hold 1.5% to 2%. These same records also appear under a second study, on yellow fever vaccine responses in identical twins.

The TCR sequence derives from a woman aged 18-29 years in good health. The sequenced sample consisted of PBMCs.

CDR3 in amino acids: CAISESTRATGLAKDIQYF. The CDR3 DNA reads TGTGCCATCAGTGAGTCGACCCGAGCAACGGGACTAGCGAAGGACATTCAGTACTTC. The V and J genes are TRBV10-3 and TRBJ2-4; TRBD2 matches 10 bases. V shed 0 bases and J 8 bases; nucleotides not matched to a gene: 16. The CDR3 contains 19 residues. CDR1 and CDR2 (germline): ENHRY, SYGVKD.